This T cell receptor (beta chain) is drawn from a study of identical twins. Points from the study as a whole: Insertions ran lower in abundant cord blood beta clonotypes, though not in memory repertoires. Conclusions leaned on cross-sectional statistical analysis and did not track the same donors over time.

This clonotype came up a few times. No antigen is known for it. V dropped 5 bases and J dropped 0 bases, with 10 bases sitting between them. Per the germline V gene, CDR1 is MNHEY and CDR2 is SMNVEV (reference sequence). The CDR3 runs to 15 residues. Template switching (which added a universal primer site) was used, and cDNA carried unique molecular identifiers. One entry per CDR3 protein results from TCRdb running MiXCR on the 5' RACE reads. The sample shows 450,000 to 650,000 distinct CDR3 sequences, approximately 9.6% of them seen only once. These data are also associated with another study on yellow fever vaccine responses in identical twins.

The source is a woman aged 18 to 35 in good health. The chain employs TRBV27 and TRBJ2-2; D ambiguous. Sequenced material: PBMCs. The CDR3 nucleotides are TGTGCCAGCAGTCACCACGGGCCGAACACCGGGGAGCTGTTTTTT. This gives the protein CASSHHGPNTGELFF.